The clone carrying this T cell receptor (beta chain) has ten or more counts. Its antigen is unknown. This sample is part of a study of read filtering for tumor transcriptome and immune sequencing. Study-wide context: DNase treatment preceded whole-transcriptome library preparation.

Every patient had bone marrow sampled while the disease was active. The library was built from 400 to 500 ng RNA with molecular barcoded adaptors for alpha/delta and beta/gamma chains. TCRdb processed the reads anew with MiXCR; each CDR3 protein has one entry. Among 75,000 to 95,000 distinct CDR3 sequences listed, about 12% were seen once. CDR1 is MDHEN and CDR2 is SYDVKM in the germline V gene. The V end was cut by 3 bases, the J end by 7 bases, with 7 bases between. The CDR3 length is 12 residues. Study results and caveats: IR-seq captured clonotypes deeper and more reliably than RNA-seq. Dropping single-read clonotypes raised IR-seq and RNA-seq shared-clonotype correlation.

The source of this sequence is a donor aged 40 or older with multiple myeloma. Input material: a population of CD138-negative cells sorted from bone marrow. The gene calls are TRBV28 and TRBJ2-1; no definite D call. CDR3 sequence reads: CASSFRVNEQFF. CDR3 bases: TGTGCCAGCAGTTTTAGGGTGAATGAGCAGTTCTTC.